This T cell receptor beta chain was documented in a study of shared clonotypes between healthy human individuals. V lost 3 bases to trimming and J lost 4 bases; unmatched junction nucleotides: 1. The CDR3 is made up of 13 amino acids. Germline lookup yields CDR1 ENHRY and CDR2 SYGVKD. TCRdb keeps only in-frame clones here, not all; method: immunoSEQ multiplex PCR. The sample lists 2 million to 2.5 million clones, 93% occurring once. Comment on this clone: Its antigen remains unidentified. Other DNA sequences of this sample code for an identical CDR3.

Findings and caveats of the study: Non-shared clonotypes were found to have lower generation probabilities than the clonotypes that were shared by all four of the sorted-subset donors. Among donors, sharing of clonotypes was expected to be affected by sequencing depth.

The sequence was collected from a man aged 18 to 35 in good health. Some clones in this sample may be carry-over from other donors' samples. Specimen: naive CD4+ T cells from PBMCs. Noted subset: CD45RA+ positively selected. The chain is built from TRBV10-3 and TRBJ2-5; 8 nucleotides agree with TRBD2. DNA of the CDR3: TGTGCCATCAGTGACGGGGGGGGAGAGACCCAGTACTTC. Amino acids: CAISDGGGETQYF.